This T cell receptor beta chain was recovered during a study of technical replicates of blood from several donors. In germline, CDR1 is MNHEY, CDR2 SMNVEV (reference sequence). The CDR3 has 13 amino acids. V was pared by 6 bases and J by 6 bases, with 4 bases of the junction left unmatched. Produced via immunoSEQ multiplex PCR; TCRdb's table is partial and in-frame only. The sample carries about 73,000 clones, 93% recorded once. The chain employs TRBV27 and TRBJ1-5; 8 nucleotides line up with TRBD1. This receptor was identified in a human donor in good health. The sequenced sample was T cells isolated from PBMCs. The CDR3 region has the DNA TGTGCCAGCAGCCTAACAGGGGGTCAGCCCCAGCATTTT. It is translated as CASSLTGGQPQHF.